This T cell receptor (beta chain) was retrieved from a study of OX40 agonist ivuxolimab in advanced cancers. Whole-study context: The study enrolled dose-escalation patients with hepatocellular carcinoma, melanoma, renal cell or head and neck cancer.

From germline, CDR1 is SGHVS and CDR2 FQNEAQ. This CDR3 is 14 amino acids long. The V and J ends lost 0 bases and 2 bases respectively, with 6 bases between them. Clones were read by immunoSEQ multiplex PCR, and TCRdb kept only the in-frame ones, dropping some. The sample includes over 80,000 clones, about 90% of them seen just once. This TCR was sampled from an adult with an advanced solid tumor such as melanoma, head and neck, liver or kidney cancer. The V and J genes are TRBV7-8 and TRBJ2-3; D is unresolved. Material: CD4+ or CD8+ T cells sorted from blood, obtained in a trial of the OX40 agonist ivuxolimab. The CDR3 nucleotides read TGTGCCAGCAGCTTAGCGCAGGCCACAGATACGCAGTATTTT. Protein product: CASSLAQATDTQYF.